The entry that follows covers one T cell receptor (beta chain) sequence. No antigen is known for it. This record comes from a study of T cell repertoires in cytomegalovirus infection. Study details: Carrying CMV and the relevant HLA type showed in public TCR beta signatures. Points from the study as a whole: HLA-C-restricted CMV-specific TCR beta clonotypes were dominant in the ex vivo response. Public TCR beta family frequency separated CMV-and-HLA carriers, including in an independent cohort.

TCRdb passed the reads through MiXCR, listing each CDR3 protein once. The sample lists over 150,000 distinct CDR3 sequences; approximately 18% were seen once. This CDR3 has 13 amino acids. The ends were cut back, 1 base at V and 1 base at J, with 5 bases in the middle. Germline V CDR1 and CDR2: SEHNR, FQNEAQ (reference sequence). This chain joins TRBV7-9 and TRBJ2-7; D is uncertain. The sequence was collected from a human donor in good health (CMV status not recorded). Some clones in this sample may be carry-over from other donors' samples. Sample: CD8+ T cells from PBMCs. The CDR3 DNA sequence: TGTGCCAGCAGCTTAGAGGTTTCCTACGAGCAGTACTTC. This translates into CASSLEVSYEQYF. The full variable domain, completed using reference TRBV7-9 and TRBJ2-7, is DTGVSQNPRHKITKRGQNVTFRCDPISEHNRLYWYRQTLGQGPEFLTYFQNEAQLEKSRLLSDRFSAERPKGSFSTLEIQRTEQGDSAMYLCASSLEVSYEQYFGPGTRLTVT.